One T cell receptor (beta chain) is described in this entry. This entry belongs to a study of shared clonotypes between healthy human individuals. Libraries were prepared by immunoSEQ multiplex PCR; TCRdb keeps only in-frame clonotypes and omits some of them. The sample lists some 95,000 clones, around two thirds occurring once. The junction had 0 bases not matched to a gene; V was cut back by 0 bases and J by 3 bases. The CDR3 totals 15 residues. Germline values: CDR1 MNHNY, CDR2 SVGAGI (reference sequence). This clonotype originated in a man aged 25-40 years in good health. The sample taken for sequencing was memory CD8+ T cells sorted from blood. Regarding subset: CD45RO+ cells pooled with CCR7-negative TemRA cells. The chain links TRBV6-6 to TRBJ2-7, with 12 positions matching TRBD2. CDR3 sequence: CASSYSTSGGYEQYF. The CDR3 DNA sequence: TGTGCCAGCAGTTACTCGACTAGCGGGGGCTACGAGCAGTACTTC.